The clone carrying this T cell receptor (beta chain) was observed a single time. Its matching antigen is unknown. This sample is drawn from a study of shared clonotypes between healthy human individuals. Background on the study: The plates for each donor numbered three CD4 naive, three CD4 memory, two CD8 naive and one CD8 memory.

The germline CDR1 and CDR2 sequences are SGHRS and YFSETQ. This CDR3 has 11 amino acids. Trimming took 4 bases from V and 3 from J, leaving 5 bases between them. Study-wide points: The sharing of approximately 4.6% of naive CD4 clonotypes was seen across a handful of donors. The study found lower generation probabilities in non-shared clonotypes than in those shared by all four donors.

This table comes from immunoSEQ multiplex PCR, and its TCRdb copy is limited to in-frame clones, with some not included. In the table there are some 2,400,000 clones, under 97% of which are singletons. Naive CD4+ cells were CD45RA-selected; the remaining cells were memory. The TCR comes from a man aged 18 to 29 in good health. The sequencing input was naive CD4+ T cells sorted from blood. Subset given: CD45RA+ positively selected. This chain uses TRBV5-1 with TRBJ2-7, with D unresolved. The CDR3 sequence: CASSANYEQYF. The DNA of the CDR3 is TGCGCCAGCAGCGCAAACTACGAGCAGTACTTC.